The 5 T cell receptor beta chains below all came from one sample that was sequenced in a study of cytomegalovirus exposure and HLA in healthy donors. Primers included in the PCR were 60 Vbeta and 13 Jbeta primers. Some clones are missing from TCRdb's copy, which holds only in-frame ones; the method was immunoSEQ multiplex PCR. This table has around 150,000 clones, over 80% appearing once. Sequencing was done on a sample of PBMCs. Receptors were obtained from a girl aged 5 to 17 in good health and CMV-seropositive.

The table lists this clone with a count of one. The genes are TRBV7-9 and TRBJ2-3, with 7 nucleotides matching TRBD1. The CDR3 loop spans 15 amino acids. V trimming: 2 bases; J trimming: 1 base; junction bases outside the gene matches: 3. Germline-derived CDR1 and CDR2 are SEHNR and FQNEAQ (reference sequence). CDR3 protein: CASSLKGQRTDTQYF. The DNA of the CDR3 is TGTGCCAGCAGCTTAAAGGGACAGCGCACAGATACGCAGTATTTT.

V is TRBV11-2 and J is TRBJ1-5; no reliable D call. CDR1 is SGHAT, CDR2 FQNNGV, per germline. The CDR3 runs to 13 residues. The V gene lost 1 base and the J gene lost 5 bases, with 6 bases spanning the gap. CDR3 residues: CASSLGRDQPQHF. Written as DNA, the CDR3 is TGTGCCAGCAGCTTAGGCCGGGATCAGCCCCAGCATTTT.

V is TRBV9 and J is TRBJ1-4, with a tentative D call TRBD1 (6 bases). The CDR3 covers 16 residues. V lost 0 bases to trimming and J lost 2 bases, with 11 bases between them. Germline assignment: CDR1 SGDLS and CDR2 YYNGEE. CDR3 coding DNA: TGTGCCAGCAGCGTAGCCAGGGGTGCCACTAATGAAAAACTGTTTTTT. Amino acids: CASSVARGATNEKLFF.

V is TRBV30 and J is TRBJ2-2; D possibly corresponds to TRBD2 (7 bases). Trimming removed 0 bases from V and 4 bases from J, with 9 bases in between. The germline gives CDR1 GTSNPN, CDR2 SVGIG (reference sequence). The CDR3 sequence is 14 residues long. The CDR3 region has the DNA TGTGCCTGGAGTGTAAGGGGGGGCACCGGGGAGCTGTTTTTT. Translation gives CAWSVRGGTGELFF. The whole variable domain, filled in from reference TRBV30 and TRBJ2-2, reads SQTIHQWPATLVQPVGSPLSLECTVEGTSNPNLYWYRQAAGRGLQLLFYSVGIGQISSEVPQNLSASRPQDRQFILSSKKLLLSDSGFYLCAWSVRGGTGELFFGEGSRLTVL.

The gene calls are TRBV6-1 and TRBJ2-5; 12 bases map to TRBD2. V was clipped by 3 bases and J by 10 bases; unmatched bases: 6. This CDR3 spans 14 amino acids. Germline V gene data show CDR1 as MNHNS and CDR2 as SASEGT. This chain's CDR3 is CASSETSGGEVQYF. The DNA of the CDR3 is TGTGCCAGCAGTGAGACTAGCGGGGGCGAGGTCCAGTACTTC.